The 29 T cell receptor beta chains below were found in one sample sequenced in a study of T cell changes during pregnancy in multiple sclerosis. Data came from immunoSEQ multiplex PCR; TCRdb stores just in-frame clones and leaves some out. The table lists about 42,000 clones, 90% to 97% of them singletons. The sequencing here drew on peripheral blood, taken in the second trimester of pregnancy. Every receptor here comes from a female donor with multiple sclerosis, enrolled in a pregnancy study.

This clone was found once. J is TRBJ2-6 and V is TRBV7-3, with a weak D call TRBD1 (6 bases). Trimming took 10 bases from V and 4 from J, leaving 8 bases between them. Per the germline V gene, CDR1 is SGHTA and CDR2 is FQGTGA. The length of the CDR3 is 12 residues. The CDR3 reads CATGDGANVLTF. The DNA of the CDR3 is TGTGCCACAGGGGACGGGGCCAACGTCCTGACTTTC.

The V gene is TRBV28, the J gene TRBJ2-7; D gene ambiguous. This CDR3 spans 13 amino acids. Trimming took off 6 bases at V and 2 bases at J, with 11 bases between the two ends. The V gene's germline CDR1 is MDHEN and CDR2 SYDVKM. For the CDR3, the DNA is TGTGCCAGCAGCCGAACAGATGCCTACGAGCAGTACTTC. Translating gives CASSRTDAYEQYF.

This clone came up once. The CDR3 is CASSQVGQGASHLSNEQFF. CDR3 in DNA: TGCGCCAGCAGCCAAGTTGGACAGGGGGCATCACACCTTTCGAATGAGCAGTTCTTC. V usage is TRBV4-1 and J usage is TRBJ2-1; 11 bases agree with TRBD1. Germline lookup yields CDR1 MGHRA and CDR2 YSYEKL. V shed 1 base, J shed 7 bases, and the junction held 15 bases outside the gene matches. The CDR3 totals 19 residues.

The chain is built from TRBV5-1 and TRBJ1-1; perhaps TRBD1 as D (6 bases). CDR1 and CDR2 (germline): SGHRS, YFSETQ. Trimming stripped 3 bases from V and 1 base from J, with 13 bases between. The CDR3 runs 15 residues. The CDR3 loop reads CASSYTGKGNTEAFF. In DNA, the CDR3 is TGCGCCAGCAGCTATACAGGGAAGGGGAACACTGAAGCTTTCTTT.

The CDR3 coding sequence is TGTGCTAGTGGCAATGACAGGGCGAGCTCCTACAATGAGCAGTTCTTC. Its translation: CASGNDRASSYNEQFF. The chain joins TRBV12-5 to TRBJ2-1; TRBD1 matches at 7 bases. V lost 6 bases and J lost 0; bases outside the gene matches: 8. Germline CDR1 reads LGHNT; CDR2 reads FRNRAP. This CDR3 region has 16 residues. The whole variable domain, remainder taken from reference TRBV12-5 and TRBJ2-1, is DARVTQTPRHKVTEMGQEVTMRCQPILGHNTVFWYRQTMMQGLELLAYFRNRAPLDDSGMPKDRFSAEMPDATLATLKIQPSEPRDSAVYFCASGNDRASSYNEQFFGPGTRLTVL.

As regards this clone: Because the CDR3 is missing its conserved closing phenylalanine or tryptophan, this is likely a read error. The DNA is left out, because the CDR3 cannot be placed on it with certainty; the CDR3 is given as TCRdb lists it. J is TRBJ1-2 and V is TRBV6-5; the table's D call of TRBD1 was not tested on the DNA. The CDR3 contains 14 residues when both ends are counted. CDR1 and CDR2 (germline): MNHEY, SVGAGI. This CDR3 reads CASSYSTHPTGLHV.

The genes are TRBV7-9 and TRBJ1-5; TRBD1 matches at 8 bases. The CDR3 has 15 amino acids. V lost 4 bases and J lost 3; bases outside the gene matches: 5. The germline V gene has CDR1 SEHNR and CDR2 FQNEAQ (reference sequence). Here the CDR3 DNA reads TGTGCCAGCAGCTCCGGGACAGGAGTCAATCAGCCCCAGCATTTT. Protein sequence: CASSSGTGVNQPQHF.

The rearrangement links TRBV14 to TRBJ2-3; 9 bases match TRBD2. Germline assignment: CDR1 SGHDN and CDR2 FVKESK. With V trimmed by 4 bases and J by 2 bases, 4 bases remained unmatched. This CDR3 spans 15 amino acids. The CDR3 bases are TGTGCCAGCAGCCTCGGGACTAGCCTCACAGATACGCAGTATTTT. Residues: CASSLGTSLTDTQYF.

Of note for this clone: Different DNA sequences within this sample yield the same CDR3. The chain uses TRBV7-8 and TRBJ1-1; no clear D gene. The V and J ends lost 5 bases and 4 bases respectively, with 20 bases between them. The length of the CDR3 is 16 residues. CDR1 and CDR2 from the germline V gene are SGHVS and FQNEAQ. As DNA, the CDR3 is TGTGCCAGCAGCCTAGATAGGTTCGGAGATAGCACTGAAGCTTTCTTT. Translated, it gives CASSLDRFGDSTEAFF.

The V call is TRBV11-2, the J call TRBJ1-2; maybe TRBD1 (6 bases). The CDR3 runs 13 residues. Per the germline V gene, CDR1 is SGHAT and CDR2 is FQNNGV. The V and J ends lost 5 bases and 5 bases respectively, with 12 bases between them. For the CDR3, the DNA is TGTGCCAGCAGCCACAGGGTAACATATGGCTACACCTTC. As protein: CASSHRVTYGYTF.

The rearrangement links TRBV28 to TRBJ1-5; 8 bases map to TRBD1. Trimming at V came to 3 bases and at J to 8 bases, leaving 6 bases not matched to a gene. CDR1 MDHEN and CDR2 SYDVKM come from the germline V gene. CDR3 size: 14 residues. CDR3 bases: TGTGCCAGCAGTTTTCGACAGGGGATGGAGCCCCAGCATTTT. It translates to CASSFRQGMEPQHF.

The chain employs TRBV11-2 and TRBJ1-5; D uncertain. Between the trimmed V and J ends, which lost 2 bases and 6 bases, there was a span of 11 bases. Germline assignment: CDR1 SGHAT and CDR2 FQNNGV. There are 14 residues in the CDR3. The CDR3 loop is CASSLRSGSQPQHF. CDR3 bases: TGTGCCAGCAGCTTACGGTCGGGTAGTCAGCCCCAGCATTTT.

V and J are TRBV11-2 and TRBJ1-1; no clear D. Germline values: CDR1 SGHAT, CDR2 FQNNGV. Deletions cut 3 bases from V and 0 bases from J, with 8 bases between. The CDR3 consists of 14 residues. The CDR3 nucleotides read TGTGCCAGCAGCTTGCAACAGCTGAACACTGAAGCTTTCTTT. Translated, it gives CASSLQQLNTEAFF. The full variable domain, rest sourced from reference TRBV11-2 and TRBJ1-1, is EAGVAQSPRYKIIEKRQSVAFWCNPISGHATLYWYQQILGQGPKLLIQFQNNGVVDDSQLPKDRFSAERLKGVDSTLKIQPAKLEDSAVYLCASSLQQLNTEAFFGQGTRLTVV.

V gene TRBV6-1 combines with J gene TRBJ1-5; TRBD1 aligns across 10 bases. V was pared by 3 bases and J by 5 bases, with 7 bases of the junction left unmatched. This CDR3 region has 16 residues. CDR1 is MNHNS, CDR2 SASEGT, per germline. CDR3 bases: TGTGCCAGCAGTGAGAGGGCGGACAGGGGGGATCAGCCCCAGCATTTT. Translating gives CASSERADRGDQPQHF.

The J gene is TRBJ2-3, the V gene TRBV19; a weak D match, TRBD1 (6 bases). V lost 6 bases to trimming and J lost 3 bases, with 10 bases between them. The V gene's germline CDR1 is LNHDA and CDR2 SQIVND (reference sequence). This CDR3 region has 13 residues. CDR3 protein: CASSITGTDTQYF. CDR3 sequence (DNA): TGTGCCAGTAGCATAACAGGGACAGATACGCAGTATTTT.

The CDR3 nucleotides are TGCGCCAGCAGCTTCGGGACAGGGAGAGAGCAGTACTTC. Translating gives CASSFGTGREQYF. The V call is TRBV5-1, the J call TRBJ2-7, with 9 bases fitting TRBD1. The germline V gene encodes CDR1 SGHRS and CDR2 YFSETQ. The CDR3 contains 13 residues. Trimming removed 2 bases from V and 7 bases from J; junction bases left unmatched: 4. Variable domain in full (rest from reference TRBV5-1 and TRBJ2-7): KAGVTQTPRYLIKTRGQQVTLSCSPISGHRSVSWYQQTPGQGLQFLFEYFSETQRNKGNFPGRFSGRQFSNSRSEMNVSTLELGDSALYLCASSFGTGREQYFGPGTRLTVT.

The V call is TRBV28, the J call TRBJ2-7, with a weak D call TRBD1 (6 bases). With 5 bases removed from V and 3 bases from J, the gap between germline ends came to 14 bases. From germline, CDR1 is MDHEN and CDR2 SYDVKM. The CDR3 covers 14 residues. CDR3 sequence (DNA): TGTGCCAGCAGTCTATTGGACAGTCTCTACGAGCAGTACTTC. It specifies CASSLLDSLYEQYF.

This clone was detected once. This chain links TRBV30 with TRBJ2-7; 12 bases are a match to TRBD2. Losses at the gene ends were 2 bases for V and 7 bases for J; bases not matched to a gene: 0. Germline lookup yields CDR1 GTSNPN and CDR2 SVGIG (reference sequence). The CDR3 is 12 amino acids. DNA of the CDR3: TGTGCCTGGAGTACTAGCGGGAGGGAGCAGTACTTC. It is translated as CAWSTSGREQYF.

This clone turned up a few times. The chain couples TRBV25-1 to TRBJ2-7, with a weak D call TRBD2 (6 bases). Trimming shortened V by 6 bases and J by 0 bases, and 12 bases separated the two germline ends. CDR1 is MGHDK, CDR2 SYGVNS, per germline. The CDR3 loop spans 14 amino acids. The CDR3 protein is CASSRDFHSYEQYF. The CDR3 DNA reads TGTGCCAGCAGCCGGGACTTCCACTCCTACGAGCAGTACTTC.

This chain connects TRBV11-3 to TRBJ2-1; perhaps TRBD1 as D (6 bases). Germline assignment: CDR1 SGHNT and CDR2 YENEEA. The CDR3 consists of 13 residues. Trimming removed 4 bases at V and 4 bases at J, with 8 bases between. CDR3 DNA sequence: TGTGCCAGCAGCTCCGGACAGTACAATGAGCAGTTCTTC. As protein: CASSSGQYNEQFF.

As to this clone: Distinct nucleotide sequences in the sample also encode this CDR3. CDR3 bases: TGTGCCACCAACCCCGAGCGGGGCAAACAAGAGACCCAGTACTTC. Its protein is CATNPERGKQETQYF. V gene TRBV15 combines with J gene TRBJ2-5, with 7 bases fitting TRBD2. Germline assignment: CDR1 LNHNV and CDR2 YYDKDF (reference sequence). Trimming at V came to 7 bases and at J to 2 bases, leaving 10 bases not matched to a gene. CDR3 length: 15 residues. Variable domain in full (rest from reference TRBV15 and TRBJ2-5): DAMVIQNPRYQVTQFGKPVTLSCSQTLNHNVMYWYQQKSSQAPKLLFHYYDKDFNNEADTPDNFQSRRPNTSFCFLDIRSPGLGDTAMYLCATNPERGKQETQYFGPGTRLLVL.

V gene TRBV19 combines with J gene TRBJ1-5, with TRBD1 as a possible D gene (6 bases). V lost 4 bases and J 7 bases, leaving 14 bases between the germline ends. CDR1 is LNHDA, CDR2 SQIVND, per germline (reference sequence). The CDR3 is 14 amino acids. The CDR3 DNA follows: TGTGCCAGTAGTACCCCCAGGGGAAACCAGCCCCAGCATTTT. Its protein is CASSTPRGNQPQHF.

The chain couples TRBV29-1 to TRBJ2-1; tentatively, D is TRBD2 (6 bases). Germline V gene data show CDR1 as SQVTM and CDR2 as ANQGSEA. V lost 7 bases and J 0 bases, leaving 19 bases between the germline ends. This CDR3 comprises 16 residues. The CDR3 DNA reads as TGCAGCGGCCAACGGGGGAGGCCGCTCTCCTACAATGAGCAGTTCTTC. Its translation: CSGQRGRPLSYNEQFF.

V gene TRBV18 combines with J gene TRBJ1-2; D remains unclear. CDR1 and CDR2 from the germline V gene are KGHSH and LQKENI. V lost 0 bases and J lost 8, with 10 bases in between. The CDR3 is 13 amino acids. CDR3 in amino acids: CASSPPVTEGYTF. The CDR3 DNA is TGTGCCAGCTCACCACCTGTGACTGAGGGCTACACCTTC. Full variable domain (rest looked up from reference TRBV18 and TRBJ1-2): NAGVMQNPRHLVRRRGQEARLRCSPMKGHSHVYWYRQLPEEGLKFMVYLQKENIIDESGMPKERFSAEFPKEGPSILRIQQVVRGDSAAYFCASSPPVTEGYTFGSGTRLTVV.

The rearrangement links TRBV2 to TRBJ1-5, with D perhaps TRBD1 (5 bases). Germline V gene sequence: CDR1 SNHLY, CDR2 FYNNEI. CDR3 length equals 13 residues. V was shortened by 8 bases and J by 0 bases, with 8 bases between the two germline ends. The CDR3 DNA follows: TGTGCCAGCGGGGCTTATAGCAATCAGCCCCAGCATTTT. It translates to CASGAYSNQPQHF.

V usage is TRBV7-9 and J usage is TRBJ1-3; possibly TRBD1 for D (5 bases). The CDR3 contains 15 residues. CDR1 and CDR2 (germline): SEHNR, FQNEAQ (reference sequence). V was cut by 3 bases and J by 3 bases, with 12 bases left in between. The CDR3 DNA sequence: TGTGCCAGCAGCTTCGCATCAGGGTTTGGAAACACCATATATTTT. Its protein product is CASSFASGFGNTIYF.

The genes are TRBV2 and TRBJ1-4, with D unresolved. The CDR3 runs to 16 residues. Trimming shortened V by 4 bases and J by 8 bases, and 20 bases separated the two germline ends. Germline CDR1 reads SNHLY; CDR2 reads FYNNEI. The CDR3, as DNA: TGTGCCAGCAGTGGATTTAGCGGCCCATCAGGCGAAAAACTGTTTTTT. It codes for CASSGFSGPSGEKLFF.

This clone came up once. The chain carries TRBV28 and TRBJ1-5, with D hard to call. The CDR3 extends over 14 amino acids. The germline V and J ends were trimmed by 8 bases and 3 bases, with 14 bases remaining between them. Germline CDR1 and CDR2: MDHEN and SYDVKM. The CDR3 loop reads CASHFYGTNQPQHF. The CDR3 DNA follows: TGTGCCAGCCATTTCTATGGTACCAATCAGCCCCAGCATTTT. The whole variable domain, remainder taken from reference TRBV28 and TRBJ1-5, is DVKVTQSSRYLVKRTGEKVFLECVQDMDHENMFWYRQDPGLGLRLIYFSYDVKMKEKGDIPEGYSVSREKKERFSLILESASTNQTSMYLCASHFYGTNQPQHFGDGTRLSIL.

This rearrangement joins TRBV25-1 to TRBJ2-4; D gene ambiguous. Deletions cut 2 bases from V and 0 bases from J, with 11 bases between. CDR1 is MGHDK, CDR2 SYGVNS, per germline. The CDR3 consists of 16 residues. Written as DNA, the CDR3 is TGTGCCAGCAGTGAAGGCGGCTTACTAGCCAAAAACATTCAGTACTTC. Translated, it gives CASSEGGLLAKNIQYF.